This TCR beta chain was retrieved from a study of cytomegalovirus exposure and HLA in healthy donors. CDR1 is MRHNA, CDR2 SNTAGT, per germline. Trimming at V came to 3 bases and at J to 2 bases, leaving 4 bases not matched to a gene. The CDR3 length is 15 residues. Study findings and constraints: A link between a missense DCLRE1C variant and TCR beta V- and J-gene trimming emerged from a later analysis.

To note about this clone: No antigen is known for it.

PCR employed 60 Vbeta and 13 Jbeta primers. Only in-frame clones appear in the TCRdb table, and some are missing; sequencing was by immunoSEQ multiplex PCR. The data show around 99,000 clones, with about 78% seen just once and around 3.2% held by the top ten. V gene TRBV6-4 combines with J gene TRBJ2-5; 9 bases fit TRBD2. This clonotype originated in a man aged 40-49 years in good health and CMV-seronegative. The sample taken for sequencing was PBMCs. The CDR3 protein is CASSEVAGVQETQYF. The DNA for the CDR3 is TGTGCCAGCAGTGAGGTAGCGGGGGTTCAAGAGACCCAGTACTTC.